One TCR beta chain is described in this entry. The germline CDR1 and CDR2 sequences are DFQATT and SNEGSKA (reference sequence). V was trimmed by 5 bases and J by 13 bases, leaving 14 bases between them. The CDR3 sequence is 10 residues long. This sample was taken from a study of T cell responses to AZD1222 COVID-19 vaccine. The method was immunoSEQ multiplex PCR; TCRdb's version includes in-frame clones alone and lacks a portion of them. The top ten clones hold approximately 5.4% of a sample with over 140,000 clones, roughly 89% of them seen once. The rearrangement uses TRBV20-1 and TRBJ1-2, with no clear D. This receptor was obtained from an adult in good health. The sequences come from peripheral blood, collected on day 0 of AZD1222 vaccination. The CDR3 nucleotides are TGCAGTGCTGCCCTCGAGGTCTCCACCTTC. Protein: CSAALEVSTF.